The present T cell receptor beta chain was sequenced within a study of OX40 agonist ivuxolimab in advanced cancers. The overall study: All patients had ivuxolimab intravenously every 2 weeks at 0.01 to 10 mg/kg.

Sequenced by immunoSEQ multiplex PCR; TCRdb stores in-frame clones only, minus some. The sample carries more than 65,000 clones, 84% recorded once. As for this clone: As yet, its antigen is unknown.

Study-wide results and limits: Partial responders dosed at 0.1-3.0 mg/kg displayed clonal expansion ranking among the lowest.

There are 17 residues in the CDR3. The ends were cut back, 5 bases at V and 3 bases at J, with 22 bases in the middle. The germline CDR1 and CDR2 sequences are LNHDA and SQIVND (reference sequence). The clonotype originates from an adult with an advanced solid tumor such as melanoma, head and neck, liver or kidney cancer. The source material was CD4+ or CD8+ T cells sorted from blood, sampled in a trial of the OX40 agonist ivuxolimab. The rearrangement links TRBV19 to TRBJ1-2, with a possible D match to TRBD1 (5 bases). CDR3: CASSLDSPGTVYYGYTF. The CDR3 bases are TGTGCCAGTAGTTTGGACTCCCCCGGGACGGTATACTATGGCTACACCTTC.